This T cell receptor beta chain is drawn from a study of blood T cell repertoires in COVID-19. Background on the study: Spain, Italy and the United States supplied samples that represented acute and convalescent COVID-19. The cDNA or gDNA used as material had been derived from T cells, B-cell-depleted T cells, or PBMCs.

In the original analysis: Amplifying reference gene primers gave estimates of nucleated cell counts. Here immunoSEQ multiplex PCR was the method, and the copy in TCRdb shows in-frame clones only, minus some. That table gives V, J and clone size, and the DNA gave D and trimming. The data show 72,000 or so clones, with 80% to 90% seen just once and roughly 8.3% held by the top ten. CDR1 and CDR2 (germline): MDHEN, SYDVKM. This CDR3 has 17 amino acids. The V and J ends lost 7 bases and 8 bases, in that order; junction bases with no gene match: 17. The J gene is TRBJ2-1, the V gene TRBV28, with TRBD2 matching 10 bases. Sequences were obtained from peripheral blood. This TCR was sampled from a human donor in a cohort sampled during active COVID-19. CDR3 sequence (DNA): TGTGCCAGCATAGCCGAGGGAGCTAGCGGGAGTAACCATGAGCAGTTCTTC. Encoded protein: CASIAEGASGSNHEQFF. The entire variable domain, with the rest obtained from reference TRBV28 and TRBJ2-1, is as follows: DVKVTQSSRYLVKRTGEKVFLECVQDMDHENMFWYRQDPGLGLRLIYFSYDVKMKEKGDIPEGYSVSREKKERFSLILESASTNQTSMYLCASIAEGASGSNHEQFFGPGTRLTVL.